This TCR beta chain appears in the sequencing data of a study of PD-1 blockade in classical Hodgkin lymphoma. General study results and limits: Baseline TCR diversity was reportedly lower in newly diagnosed patients than in healthy donors. It was reported as lower still in relapsed/refractory patients.

Sequencing was performed with immunoSEQ multiplex PCR; in TCRdb, only in-frame clones are kept and a portion is missing. The repertoire includes roughly 68,000 clones, roughly 92% of them detected once, and approximately 2.5% sits in the top ten. Germline-derived CDR1 and CDR2 are SGHRS and YFSETQ. The CDR3 is 14 residues long. V shed 0 bases and J shed 4 bases, with 9 bases lying between them. Remarks on this clone: The antigen is not known.

Time point noted: newly diagnosed, previously untreated cHL patient sample. The sequence was obtained from a human donor with classical Hodgkin lymphoma. V gene TRBV5-1 combines with J gene TRBJ2-3; D is perhaps TRBD2 (7 bases). Input material: peripheral blood mononuclear cells (PBMCs). The CDR3 DNA reads as TGCGCCAGCAGCTTGGCGGGGGGCCCAGATACGCAGTATTTT. Protein product: CASSLAGGPDTQYF.